This TCR beta chain is from a study of CD8+ T cells in alopecia areata. In the study overall: Twice daily, treated patients received 5 to 10 mg of oral tofacitinib.

This CDR3 has 12 amino acids. V lost 6 bases to trimming and J lost 4 bases, with 10 bases between them. The V gene's germline CDR1 is SQVTM and CDR2 ANQGSEA. Extraction and reverse transcription of RNA yielded cDNA as the sequencing template. Here immunoSEQ multiplex PCR was the method, and the copy in TCRdb shows in-frame clones only, minus some. The table includes some 100,000 clones, approximately 59% detected once. Stated treatment: oral pan-JAK inhibitor, 5-10 mg twice daily. Specimens obtained from alopecia areata patients comprised lesional scalp punch biopsies and peripheral blood. The chain is built from TRBV29-1 and TRBJ1-5; TRBD1 might be the D (5 bases). This clonotype was obtained from a human donor with alopecia areata. The specimen was CD8+ T cells sorted from blood, collected at week 4, from a patient treated with tofacitinib. The CDR3 DNA is TGCAGCGTCAGGTGGGGGAATCAGCCCCAGCATTTT. This sequence encodes CSVRWGNQPQHF. The variable domain in full, completed from reference TRBV29-1 and TRBJ1-5, reads SAVISQKPSRDICQRGTSLTIQCQVDSQVTMMFWYRQQPGQSLTLIATANQGSEATYESGFVIDKFPISRPNLTFSTLTVSNMSPEDSSIYLCSVRWGNQPQHFGDGTRLSIL.